The 10 T cell receptor beta chains below were found in one sample sequenced in a study of a mutant IDH1 vaccine in newly diagnosed glioma (TCRdb year 2021). Their antigens are not known. Explained via the paper, the time point label denotes: week 11, during vaccination. Every vaccine dose consisted of 300 ug of a 20-mer mutant IDH1 peptide in Montanide, administered subcutaneously together with topical imiquimod. The library was prepared using the immunoSEQ multiplex PCR assay. Sourced from immuneACCESS, this table was stored by TCRdb with only in-frame sequences that have V and J called. A share of the clones is absent; for the studies checked, an unresolved V gene accounts for under half, and the remainder has no known explanation. The sample table holds 55,000 or so clones, of which 91% were seen once. Over 2% of the sample is in the top ten clones. The sample here was PBMCs, taken from a glioma patient whose treatment included an IDH1 peptide vaccine. These receptors were collected from a man aged 50 to 60 with glioma.

The chain recombines TRBV19 with TRBJ1-6; D may be TRBD1 (5 bases). This CDR3 has 16 residues. The V and J ends lost 3 bases and 0 bases respectively, with 9 bases between them. CDR1 LNHDA and CDR2 SQIVND come from the germline V gene (reference sequence). CDR3 loop: CASSIQGSSYNSPLHF. For the CDR3, the DNA is TGTGCCAGTAGTATCCAGGGAAGCTCCTATAATTCACCCCTCCACTTT.

This chain joins TRBV19 and TRBJ2-1, with TRBD2 matching over 11 bases. The length of the CDR3 is 17 residues. Germline CDR1 and CDR2: LNHDA and SQIVND (reference sequence). The J segment lost 7 bases and the V segment lost 4 bases, leaving 12 bases of the junction unmatched. The CDR3 nucleotides are TGTGCCAGTAGTACCAAAGGGCCTAGCGGGGGGAGGAATGAGCAGTTCTTC. As protein: CASSTKGPSGGRNEQFF.

This chain joins TRBV2 and TRBJ1-2; 8 bases fit TRBD1. This CDR3 spans 12 amino acids. Germline lookup yields CDR1 SNHLY and CDR2 FYNNEI. Trimming removed 4 bases from V and 8 bases from J; junction bases left unmatched: 3. CDR3 DNA sequence: TGTGCCAGCAGTGGGCCAGGGGGCGGCTACACCTTC. Residues: CASSGPGGGYTF.

This clone appeared a single time. CDR3 nucleotide sequence: TGTGCCAGCAGCTTAAATTTTAGGGGCAATGAGCAGTTCTTC. Translating gives CASSLNFRGNEQFF. V gene TRBV11-3 combines with J gene TRBJ2-1; tentative D call: TRBD1 (5 bases). Germline assignment: CDR1 SGHNT and CDR2 YENEEA. V lost 2 bases and J lost 6, with 11 bases in between. The CDR3 runs to 14 residues.

This clone was recorded only once. V gene TRBV27 combines with J gene TRBJ2-3; 7 bases are shared with TRBD2. Germline assignment: CDR1 MNHEY and CDR2 SMNVEV (reference sequence). This CDR3 has 16 residues. V gave up 6 bases and J gave up 0 bases; unmatched junction bases: 9. The CDR3 nucleotides read TGTGCCAGCAGCCGCAACGGGGGGACTAGCACAGATACGCAGTATTTT. Translation: CASSRNGGTSTDTQYF.

CDR3 sequence (DNA): TGTGCCAGAAGCCCATTACCGCCAAATTTGCGGGATCAGCCCCAGCATTTT. Translating gives CARSPLPPNLRDQPQHF. The V and J genes are TRBV5-3 and TRBJ1-5; D is undetermined. TRBV5-3 counts as an open reading frame of uncertain function. The CDR3 spans 17 residues. Trimming took off 4 bases at V and 5 bases at J, with 22 bases between the two ends.

V and J are TRBV7-2 and TRBJ2-3; TRBD2 agrees at 14 bases. There are 18 residues in the CDR3. The V gene end was trimmed by 1 base and the J gene end by 4 bases; junction bases not matched to a gene: 7. The V gene's germline CDR1 is SGHTA and CDR2 FQGNSA. The CDR3 DNA reads TGTGCCAGCAGCTTAGGGACTAGCGGGAGGATGCTCGCAGATACGCAGTATTTT. It is translated as CASSLGTSGRMLADTQYF.

The chain has TRBV5-1 and TRBJ2-3; 7 bases match TRBD2. The CDR3 spans 18 residues. The germline V gene has CDR1 SGHRS and CDR2 YFSETQ. V lost 0 bases, J lost 0 bases, and 10 bases stayed unmatched. The CDR3 loop reads CASSLAGTTVRSTDTQYF. The CDR3 DNA is TGCGCCAGCAGCTTGGCGGGGACTACAGTTCGTAGCACAGATACGCAGTATTTT.

Regarding this clone: At one boundary the junction diverges from the germline segment, which might be a read error. The V gene is TRBV10-2, the J gene TRBJ2-3, with 7 bases identical to TRBD2. Germline V gives CDR1 WSHSY, CDR2 SAAADI. The CDR3 is 15 amino acids. The CDR3 reads CASTEFAGVSDTQYF. The CDR3 bases are TGCGCCAGCACTGAGTTTGCGGGAGTTTCAGATACGCAGTATTTT.

This chain links TRBV9 with TRBJ2-7; D may match TRBD1 or TRBD2 (5 bases each). The CDR3 loop spans 16 amino acids. V shed 3 bases and J shed 0 bases, with 16 bases lying between them. The germline V gene encodes CDR1 SGDLS and CDR2 YYNGEE. The CDR3 protein is CASSASGAERSYEQYF. The CDR3 DNA reads as TGTGCCAGCAGCGCATCCGGGGCGGAACGCTCCTACGAGCAGTACTTC.